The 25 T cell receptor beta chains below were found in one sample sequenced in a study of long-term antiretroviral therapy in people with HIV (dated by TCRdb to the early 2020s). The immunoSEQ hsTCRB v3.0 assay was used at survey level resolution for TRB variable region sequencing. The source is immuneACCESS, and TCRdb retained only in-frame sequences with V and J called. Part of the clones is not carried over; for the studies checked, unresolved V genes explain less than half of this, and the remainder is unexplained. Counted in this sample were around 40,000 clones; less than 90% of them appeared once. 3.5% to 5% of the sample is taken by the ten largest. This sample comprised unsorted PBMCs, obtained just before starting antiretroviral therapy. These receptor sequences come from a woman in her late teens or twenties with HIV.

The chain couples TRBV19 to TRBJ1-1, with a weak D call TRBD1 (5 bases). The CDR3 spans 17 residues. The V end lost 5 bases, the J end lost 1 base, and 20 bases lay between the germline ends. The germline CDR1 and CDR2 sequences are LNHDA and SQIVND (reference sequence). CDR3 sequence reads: CASSAQGRQAPNTEAFF. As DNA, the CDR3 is TGTGCCAGTAGTGCCCAGGGTCGCCAGGCCCCGAACACTGAAGCTTTCTTT.

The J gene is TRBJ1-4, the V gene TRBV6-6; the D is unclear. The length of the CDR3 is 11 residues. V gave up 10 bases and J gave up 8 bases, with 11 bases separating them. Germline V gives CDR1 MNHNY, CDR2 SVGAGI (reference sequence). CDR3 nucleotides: TGTGCCATTTCCTTGGGGGAAAAACTGTTTTTT. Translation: CAISLGEKLFF.

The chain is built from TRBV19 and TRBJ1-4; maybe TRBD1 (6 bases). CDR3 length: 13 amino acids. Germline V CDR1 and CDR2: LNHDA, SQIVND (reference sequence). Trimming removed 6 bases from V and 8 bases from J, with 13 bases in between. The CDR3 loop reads CASSLGAREKLFF. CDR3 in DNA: TGTGCCAGTAGCCTGGGGGCGCGAGAAAAACTGTTTTTT.

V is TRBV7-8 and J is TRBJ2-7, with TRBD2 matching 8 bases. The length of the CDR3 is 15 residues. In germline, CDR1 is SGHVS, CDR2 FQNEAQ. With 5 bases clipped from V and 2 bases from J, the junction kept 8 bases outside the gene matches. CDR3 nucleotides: TGTGCCAGCAGCCCTAAAGGGACTAGGGCCTACGAGCAGTACTTC. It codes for CASSPKGTRAYEQYF.

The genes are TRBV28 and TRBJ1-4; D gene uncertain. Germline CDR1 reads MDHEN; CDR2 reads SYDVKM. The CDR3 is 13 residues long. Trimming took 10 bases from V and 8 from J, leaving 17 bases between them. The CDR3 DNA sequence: TGTGCCACCCGGTGGCGTCGAGGGGAAAAACTGTTTTTT. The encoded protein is CATRWRRGEKLFF.

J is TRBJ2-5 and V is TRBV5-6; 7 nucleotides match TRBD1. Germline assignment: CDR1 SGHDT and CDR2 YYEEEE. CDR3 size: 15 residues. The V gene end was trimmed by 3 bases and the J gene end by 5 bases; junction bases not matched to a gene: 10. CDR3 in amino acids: CASSSLDREKETQYF. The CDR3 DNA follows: TGTGCCAGCAGCTCCCTCGACAGGGAAAAGGAGACCCAGTACTTC.

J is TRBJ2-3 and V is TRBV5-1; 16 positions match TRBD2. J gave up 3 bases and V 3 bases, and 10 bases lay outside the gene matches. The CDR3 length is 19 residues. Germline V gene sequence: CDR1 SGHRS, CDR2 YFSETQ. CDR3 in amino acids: CASSSVPGLAGGITDTQYF. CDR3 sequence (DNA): TGCGCCAGCAGCTCCGTCCCGGGACTAGCGGGAGGGATTACAGATACGCAGTATTTT.

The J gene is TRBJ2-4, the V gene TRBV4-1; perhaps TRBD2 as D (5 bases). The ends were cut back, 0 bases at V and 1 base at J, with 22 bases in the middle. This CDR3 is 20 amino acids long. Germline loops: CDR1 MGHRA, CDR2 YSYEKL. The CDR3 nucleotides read TGCGCCAGCAGCCAAGATACGGGGTCCGCAGCCCAAAATGCCAAAAACATTCAGTACTTC. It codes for CASSQDTGSAAQNAKNIQYF.

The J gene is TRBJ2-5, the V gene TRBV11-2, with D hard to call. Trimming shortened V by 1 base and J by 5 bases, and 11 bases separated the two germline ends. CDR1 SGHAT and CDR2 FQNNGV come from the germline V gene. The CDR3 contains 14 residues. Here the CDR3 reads CASSLVGLLETQYF. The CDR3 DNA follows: TGTGCCAGCAGCTTAGTCGGGCTTCTGGAGACCCAGTACTTC. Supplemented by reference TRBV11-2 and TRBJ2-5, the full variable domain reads EAGVAQSPRYKIIEKRQSVAFWCNPISGHATLYWYQQILGQGPKLLIQFQNNGVVDDSQLPKDRFSAERLKGVDSTLKIQPAKLEDSAVYLCASSLVGLLETQYFGPGTRLLVL.

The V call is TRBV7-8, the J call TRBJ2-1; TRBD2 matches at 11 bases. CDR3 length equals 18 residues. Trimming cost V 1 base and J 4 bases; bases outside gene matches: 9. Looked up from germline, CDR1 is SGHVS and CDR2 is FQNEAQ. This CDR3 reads CASSLDLAGGLGYNEQFF. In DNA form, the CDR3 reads TGTGCCAGCAGCTTAGATCTAGCGGGAGGACTGGGGTACAATGAGCAGTTCTTC.

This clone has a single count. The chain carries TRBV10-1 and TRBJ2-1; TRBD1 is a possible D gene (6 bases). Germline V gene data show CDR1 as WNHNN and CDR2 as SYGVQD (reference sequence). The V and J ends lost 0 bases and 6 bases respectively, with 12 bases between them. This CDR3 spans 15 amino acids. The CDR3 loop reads CASSESLRGINEQFF. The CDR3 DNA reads TGCGCCAGCAGTGAGTCCCTAAGGGGGATCAATGAGCAGTTCTTC.

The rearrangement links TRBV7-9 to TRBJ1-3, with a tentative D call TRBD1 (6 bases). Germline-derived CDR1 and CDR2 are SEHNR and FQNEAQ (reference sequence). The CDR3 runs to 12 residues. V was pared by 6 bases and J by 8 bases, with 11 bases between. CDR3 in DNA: TGTGCCAGCAGAATAGGGGGGGACACCATATATTTT. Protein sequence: CASRIGGDTIYF.

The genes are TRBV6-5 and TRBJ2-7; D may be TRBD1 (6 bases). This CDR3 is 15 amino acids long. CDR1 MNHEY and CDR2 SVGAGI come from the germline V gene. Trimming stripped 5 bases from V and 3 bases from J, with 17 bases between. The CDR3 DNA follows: TGTGCCAGCAGTACACAGAGTCGGACAGACTACGAGCAGTACTTC. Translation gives CASSTQSRTDYEQYF.

CDR3 amino acids: CASSPTPGVASQYF. The CDR3 nucleotides are TGTGCCAGCAGCCCAACCCCAGGTGTAGCGTCGCAGTATTTT. This rearrangement joins TRBV7-2 to TRBJ2-3, with TRBD2 as a possible D gene (5 bases). Germline CDR1 reads SGHTA; CDR2 reads FQGNSA. V lost 5 bases, J lost 10 bases, and 19 bases lay in between. The CDR3 totals 14 residues.

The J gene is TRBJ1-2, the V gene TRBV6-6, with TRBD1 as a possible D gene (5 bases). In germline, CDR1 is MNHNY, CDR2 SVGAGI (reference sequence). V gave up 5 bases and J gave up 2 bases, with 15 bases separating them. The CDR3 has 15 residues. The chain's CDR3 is CASSRDRDGNYGYTF. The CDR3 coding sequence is TGTGCCAGCAGTCGGGACCGGGACGGGAACTATGGCTACACCTTC.

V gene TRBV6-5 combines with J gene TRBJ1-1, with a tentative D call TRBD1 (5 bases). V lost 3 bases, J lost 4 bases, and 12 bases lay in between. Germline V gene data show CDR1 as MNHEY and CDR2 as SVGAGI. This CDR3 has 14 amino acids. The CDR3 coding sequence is TGTGCCAGCAGTTATGGGGGGTCGATCACTGAAGCTTTCTTT. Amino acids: CASSYGGSITEAFF.

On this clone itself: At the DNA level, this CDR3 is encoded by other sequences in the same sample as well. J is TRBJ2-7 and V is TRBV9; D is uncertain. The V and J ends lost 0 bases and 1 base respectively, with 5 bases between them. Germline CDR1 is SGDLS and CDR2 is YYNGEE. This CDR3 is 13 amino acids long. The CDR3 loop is CASSVGSSYEQYF. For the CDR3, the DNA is TGTGCCAGCAGCGTAGGAAGTTCCTACGAGCAGTACTTC.

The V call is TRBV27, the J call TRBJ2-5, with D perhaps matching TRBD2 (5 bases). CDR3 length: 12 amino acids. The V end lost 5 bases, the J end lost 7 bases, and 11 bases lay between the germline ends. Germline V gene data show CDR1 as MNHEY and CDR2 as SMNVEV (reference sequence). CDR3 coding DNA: TGTGCCAGCAGTCCCCTAGCCGGGACCCAGTACTTC. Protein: CASSPLAGTQYF.

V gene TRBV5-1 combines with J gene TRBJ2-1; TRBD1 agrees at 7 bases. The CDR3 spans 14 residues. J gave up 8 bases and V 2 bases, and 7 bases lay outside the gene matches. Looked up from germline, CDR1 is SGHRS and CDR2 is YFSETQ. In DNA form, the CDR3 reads TGCGCCAGCAGCTTCACAGGGGACAACGATGAGCAGTTCTTC. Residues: CASSFTGDNDEQFF.

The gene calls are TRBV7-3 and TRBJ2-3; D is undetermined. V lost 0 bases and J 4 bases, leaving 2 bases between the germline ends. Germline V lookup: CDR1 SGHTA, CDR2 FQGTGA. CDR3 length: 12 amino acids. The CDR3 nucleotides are TGTGCCAGCAGCTTAACTCCAGATACGCAGTATTTT. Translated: CASSLTPDTQYF.

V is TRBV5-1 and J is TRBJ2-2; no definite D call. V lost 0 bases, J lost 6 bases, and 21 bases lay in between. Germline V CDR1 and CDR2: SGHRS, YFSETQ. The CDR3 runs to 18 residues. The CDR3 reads CASSLEVGWGNLPGELFF. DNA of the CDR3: TGCGCCAGCAGCTTGGAGGTCGGGTGGGGAAACCTACCCGGGGAGCTGTTTTTT.

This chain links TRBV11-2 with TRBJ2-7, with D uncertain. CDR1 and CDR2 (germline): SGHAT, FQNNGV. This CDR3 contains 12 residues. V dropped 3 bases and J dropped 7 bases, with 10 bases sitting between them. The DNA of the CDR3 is TGTGCCAGCAGCTTCAATAAGGTAGAGCAGTACTTC. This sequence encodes CASSFNKVEQYF.

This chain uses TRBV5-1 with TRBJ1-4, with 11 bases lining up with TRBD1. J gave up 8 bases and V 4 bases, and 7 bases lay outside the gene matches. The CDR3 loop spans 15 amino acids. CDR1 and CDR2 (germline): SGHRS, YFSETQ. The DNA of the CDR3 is TGCGCCAGCAGCCGGACAGGGGGCGCAGAGGAAAAACTGTTTTTT. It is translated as CASSRTGGAEEKLFF.

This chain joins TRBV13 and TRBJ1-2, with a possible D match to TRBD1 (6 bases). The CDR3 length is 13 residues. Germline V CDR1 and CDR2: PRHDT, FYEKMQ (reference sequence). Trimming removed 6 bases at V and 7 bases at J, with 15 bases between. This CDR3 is CASRLGGTGGYTF. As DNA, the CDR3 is TGTGCCAGCAGGCTAGGGGGGACGGGTGGCTACACCTTC.

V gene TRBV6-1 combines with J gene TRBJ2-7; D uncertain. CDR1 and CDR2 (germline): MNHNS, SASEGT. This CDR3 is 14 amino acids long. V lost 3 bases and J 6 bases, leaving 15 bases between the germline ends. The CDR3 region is CASSDPSSSGEQYF. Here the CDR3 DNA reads TGTGCCAGCAGTGATCCTAGTTCATCCGGCGAGCAGTACTTC.